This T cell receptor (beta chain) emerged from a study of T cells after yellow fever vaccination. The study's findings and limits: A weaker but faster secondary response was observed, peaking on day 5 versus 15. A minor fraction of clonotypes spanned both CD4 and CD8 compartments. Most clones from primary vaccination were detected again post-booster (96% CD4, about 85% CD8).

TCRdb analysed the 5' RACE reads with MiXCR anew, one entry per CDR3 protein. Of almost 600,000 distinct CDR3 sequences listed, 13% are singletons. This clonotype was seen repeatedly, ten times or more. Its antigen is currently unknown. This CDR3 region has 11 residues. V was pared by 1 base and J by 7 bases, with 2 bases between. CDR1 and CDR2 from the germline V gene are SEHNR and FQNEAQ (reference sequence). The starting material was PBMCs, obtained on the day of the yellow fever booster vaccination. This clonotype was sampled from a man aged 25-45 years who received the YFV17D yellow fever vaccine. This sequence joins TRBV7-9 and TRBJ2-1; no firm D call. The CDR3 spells CASSLENEQFF. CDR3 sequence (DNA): TGTGCCAGCAGCTTAGAGAATGAGCAGTTCTTC.